This is a list of T cell receptor beta chains from one sample in a study of T cell responses to AZD1222 COVID-19 vaccine. Sequencing used immunoSEQ multiplex PCR; TCRdb keeps in-frame clones, though not all of them. There are about 150,000 clones in the sample; roughly 90% occur only once, and approximately 2.5% lies in the top ten. The specimen comprised peripheral blood, sampled on day 0 of AZD1222 vaccination. The receptors originated from an adult in good health. CDR3s include the opening cysteine and the closing phenylalanine or tryptophan. A D gene is named only where the DNA matches it firmly. A clone size is listed for some rows: how often the clone was seen (once, few, many), or a class if it is expanded.

d_gene: -; abundance: -; j_gene: TRBJ2-1; v_gene: TRBV4-1; len: 14; CDR3aa: CASSQDPTYNEQFF; CDR3nt: TGCGCCAGCAGCCAAGACCCGACGTACAATGAGCAGTTCTTC
d_gene: -; abundance: -; j_gene: TRBJ2-2; v_gene: TRBV28; len: 16; CDR3aa: CASSLGDFANTGELFF; CDR3nt: TGTGCCAGCAGTTTGGGGGACTTCGCGAACACCGGGGAGCTGTTTTTT
d_gene: -; abundance: -; j_gene: TRBJ1-3; v_gene: TRBV28; len: 14; CDR3aa: CASSLDPRLNTIYF; CDR3nt: TGTGCCAGCAGTTTAGACCCGAGGTTAAACACCATATATTTT
d_gene: -; abundance: -; j_gene: TRBJ1-1; v_gene: TRBV2; len: 12; CDR3aa: CASSEWTEGVFF; CDR3nt: TGTGCCAGCAGTGAATGGACGGAGGGGGTCTTCTTT
d_gene: TRBD2; abundance: -; j_gene: TRBJ2-7; v_gene: TRBV27; len: 19; CDR3aa: CASSFGGAVWAKNLYEQYF; CDR3nt: TGTGCCAGCAGTTTCGGGGGGGCGGTCTGGGCAAAGAATCTCTACGAGCAGTACTTC
d_gene: -; abundance: -; j_gene: TRBJ1-1; v_gene: TRBV27; len: 14; CDR3aa: CASSSLPRRAEAFF; CDR3nt: TGTGCCAGCAGTTCCCTCCCTCGACGGGCTGAAGCTTTCTTT
d_gene: TRBD1; abundance: -; j_gene: TRBJ1-4; v_gene: TRBV2; len: 16; CDR3aa: CASSEGFGRGKEKLFF; CDR3nt: TGTGCCAGCAGTGAAGGATTTGGCAGGGGGAAGGAAAAACTGTTTTTT
d_gene: -; abundance: -; j_gene: TRBJ1-6; v_gene: TRBV11-2; len: 11; CDR3aa: CASSSQVNLHF; CDR3nt: TGTGCCAGCAGCTCCCAGGTTAACCTCCACTTT
d_gene: -; abundance: -; j_gene: TRBJ2-6; v_gene: TRBV7-9; len: 18; CDR3aa: CASSSPGLRAFGANVLTF; CDR3nt: TGTGCCAGCAGCTCACCAGGGTTACGCGCGTTTGGGGCCAACGTCCTGACTTTC
d_gene: -; abundance: -; j_gene: TRBJ1-1; v_gene: TRBV5-1; len: 13; CDR3aa: CASSRVGSTEAFF; CDR3nt: TGCGCCAGCAGCAGGGTGGGAAGCACTGAAGCTTTCTTT
d_gene: TRBD1; abundance: -; j_gene: TRBJ1-4; v_gene: TRBV2; len: 15; CDR3aa: CASSEMDRGGEKLFF; CDR3nt: TGTGCCAGCAGTGAAATGGACAGGGGAGGTGAAAAACTGTTTTTT
d_gene: -; abundance: -; j_gene: TRBJ2-7; v_gene: TRBV5-1; len: 13; CDR3aa: CASSLAGVHEQYF; CDR3nt: TGCGCCAGCAGCTTGGCGGGGGTCCACGAGCAGTACTTC
d_gene: -; abundance: -; j_gene: TRBJ2-5; v_gene: TRBV7-2; len: 14; CDR3aa: CASSSYAVQETQYF; CDR3nt: TGTGCCAGCAGCTCGTATGCCGTGCAAGAGACCCAGTACTTC
d_gene: -; abundance: -; j_gene: TRBJ1-6; v_gene: TRBV3-1/TRBV3-2; len: 14; CDR3aa: CASSQVTRGSPLHF; CDR3nt: TGTGCCAGCAGCCAAGTTACCAGGGGTTCACCCCTCCACTTT
d_gene: TRBD1; abundance: -; j_gene: TRBJ1-3; v_gene: TRBV9; len: 15; CDR3aa: CASSIQGSSGNTIYF; CDR3nt: TGTGCCAGCAGCATACAGGGGAGCTCTGGAAACACCATATATTTT
d_gene: -; abundance: -; j_gene: TRBJ1-5; v_gene: TRBV2; len: 11; CDR3aa: CASSYGEPQHF; CDR3nt: TGTGCCAGCAGCTACGGGGAGCCCCAGCATTTT
d_gene: TRBD1; abundance: -; j_gene: TRBJ1-1; v_gene: TRBV7-9; len: 19; CDR3aa: CASSSLRTRQGAGNTEAFF; CDR3nt: TGTGCCAGCAGCTCCCTCCGGACAAGACAGGGGGCTGGGAACACTGAAGCTTTCTTT
d_gene: -; abundance: -; j_gene: TRBJ1-4; v_gene: TRBV19; len: 14; CDR3aa: CASSKGRDNEKLFF; CDR3nt: TGTGCCAGTAGTAAGGGCAGAGATAATGAAAAACTGTTTTTT
d_gene: -; abundance: once; j_gene: TRBJ1-1; v_gene: TRBV11-2; len: 13; CDR3aa: CASSSGLADEAFF; CDR3nt: TGTGCCAGCAGCTCGGGCCTTGCTGATGAAGCTTTCTTT
d_gene: TRBD2; abundance: -; j_gene: TRBJ2-3; v_gene: TRBV5-1; len: 15; CDR3aa: CASSREGYSGDTQYF; CDR3nt: TGCGCCAGCAGCCGGGAGGGTTACTCTGGTGATACGCAGTATTTT
d_gene: -; abundance: -; j_gene: TRBJ1-1; v_gene: TRBV4-1; len: 14; CDR3aa: CASSPTPLNTEAFF; CDR3nt: TGCGCCAGCAGTCCAACTCCCTTAAACACTGAAGCTTTCTTT
d_gene: TRBD1; abundance: once; j_gene: TRBJ1-6; v_gene: TRBV19; len: 16; CDR3aa: CASSGQGGGSNSPLHF; CDR3nt: TGTGCCAGTAGTGGACAGGGTGGAGGAAGCAATTCACCCCTCCACTTT
d_gene: -; abundance: -; j_gene: TRBJ2-1; v_gene: TRBV4-1; len: 14; CDR3aa: CASSQASLANEQFF; CDR3nt: TGCGCCAGCAGCCAAGCTAGCCTTGCTAATGAGCAGTTCTTC
d_gene: TRBD1; abundance: -; j_gene: TRBJ2-7; v_gene: TRBV6-5; len: 13; CDR3aa: CASRNRGSYEQYF; CDR3nt: TGTGCCAGCAGAAACAGGGGCTCCTACGAGCAGTACTTC
d_gene: -; abundance: -; j_gene: TRBJ1-1; v_gene: TRBV7-2; len: 13; CDR3aa: CASSLQRNTEAFF; CDR3nt: TGTGCCAGCAGCTTACAGAGAAACACTGAAGCTTTCTTT
d_gene: -; abundance: once; j_gene: TRBJ1-5; v_gene: TRBV30; len: 15; CDR3aa: CAWTPGGGGNQPQHF; CDR3nt: TGTGCCTGGACCCCTGGCGGGGGCGGCAATCAGCCCCAGCATTTT
d_gene: -; abundance: -; j_gene: TRBJ2-7; v_gene: TRBV3-1/TRBV3-2; len: 14; CDR3aa: CASSQVPGAGEQYF; CDR3nt: TGTGCCAGCAGCCAAGTACCGGGGGCTGGCGAGCAGTACTTC
d_gene: TRBD1; abundance: -; j_gene: TRBJ2-5; v_gene: TRBV2; len: 13; CDR3aa: CASRQGYVQTQYF; CDR3nt: TGTGCCAGCCGACAGGGGTATGTGCAGACCCAGTACTTC
d_gene: -; abundance: -; j_gene: TRBJ1-4; v_gene: TRBV2; len: 14; CDR3aa: CASSFQATNEKLFF; CDR3nt: TGTGCCAGCAGTTTCCAGGCAACTAATGAAAAACTGTTTTTT
d_gene: TRBD2; abundance: -; j_gene: TRBJ2-1; v_gene: TRBV5-1; len: 13; CDR3aa: CASSGAGYNEQFF; CDR3nt: TGCGCCAGTTCGGGAGCGGGGTACAATGAGCAGTTCTTC
d_gene: TRBD2; abundance: -; j_gene: TRBJ2-4; v_gene: TRBV2; len: 22; CDR3aa: CASSAKRPGLAGGTVAKNIQYF; CDR3nt: TGTGCCAGCAGCGCGAAAAGACCCGGACTAGCGGGAGGTACGGTAGCCAAAAACATTCAGTACTTC
d_gene: -; abundance: -; j_gene: TRBJ2-7; v_gene: TRBV7-9; len: 14; CDR3aa: CASSLDQGKHEQYF; CDR3nt: TGTGCCAGCAGCTTAGACCAGGGTAAGCACGAGCAGTACTTC
d_gene: -; abundance: -; j_gene: TRBJ2-7; v_gene: TRBV5-6; len: 14; CDR3aa: CASSVSGYSYEQYF; CDR3nt: TGTGCCAGCAGCGTTAGCGGTTACTCCTACGAGCAGTACTTC
d_gene: -; abundance: -; j_gene: TRBJ1-1; v_gene: TRBV12-1; len: 16; CDR3aa: CASSSPIDRENTEAFF; CDR3nt: TGTGCCAGCAGCTCCCCTATAGACAGAGAGAACACTGAAGCTTTCTTT
d_gene: -; abundance: once; j_gene: TRBJ1-2; v_gene: TRBV30; len: 12; CDR3aa: CAWSGAGDGYTF; CDR3nt: TGTGCCTGGAGTGGCGCGGGAGATGGCTACACCTTC
d_gene: TRBD1; abundance: few; j_gene: TRBJ1-2; v_gene: TRBV19; len: 13; CDR3aa: CASSRTGDYGYTF; CDR3nt: TGTGCCAGTAGTCGGACAGGGGACTATGGCTACACCTTC
d_gene: -; abundance: -; j_gene: TRBJ2-2; v_gene: TRBV4-1; len: 13; CDR3aa: CASSQPNPGELFF; CDR3nt: TGCGCCAGCAGCCAACCAAACCCCGGGGAGCTGTTTTTT
d_gene: TRBD2; abundance: -; j_gene: TRBJ2-2; v_gene: TRBV27; len: 17; CDR3aa: CASSYPTSGGNTGELFF; CDR3nt: TGTGCCAGCAGTTACCCGACTAGCGGGGGGAACACCGGGGAGCTGTTTTTT
d_gene: TRBD1; abundance: -; j_gene: TRBJ1-3; v_gene: TRBV6-1; len: 15; CDR3aa: CASSDIGTGRNTIYF; CDR3nt: TGTGCCAGCAGTGACATCGGGACAGGGAGAAACACCATATATTTT
d_gene: -; abundance: -; j_gene: TRBJ2-7; v_gene: TRBV7-8; len: 13; CDR3aa: CASSLDRVGEQYF; CDR3nt: TGTGCCAGCAGCTTAGACAGGGTGGGGGAGCAGTACTTC
d_gene: TRBD2; abundance: -; j_gene: TRBJ2-1; v_gene: TRBV5-1; len: 16; CDR3aa: CASSLPGLASYNEQFF; CDR3nt: TGCGCCAGCAGCTTGCCGGGACTAGCATCCTACAATGAGCAGTTCTTC
d_gene: -; abundance: -; j_gene: TRBJ2-3; v_gene: TRBV5-5; len: 11; CDR3aa: CASNLYGTQYF; CDR3nt: TGTGCCAGCAACCTGTATGGTACGCAGTATTTT
d_gene: -; abundance: -; j_gene: TRBJ2-5; v_gene: TRBV7-3; len: 13; CDR3aa: CASSLAAEETQYF; CDR3nt: TGTGCCAGCAGCTTGGCCGCGGAGGAGACCCAGTACTTC
d_gene: TRBD1; abundance: -; j_gene: TRBJ1-5; v_gene: TRBV18; len: 15; CDR3aa: CASSPDDRGNQPQHF; CDR3nt: TGTGCCAGCTCACCGGACGACAGGGGGAACCAGCCCCAGCATTTT
d_gene: TRBD1; abundance: -; j_gene: TRBJ2-7; v_gene: TRBV29-1; len: 12; CDR3aa: CSHQTGGDEQYF; CDR3nt: TGCAGCCATCAGACAGGGGGTGACGAGCAGTACTTC
d_gene: -; abundance: -; j_gene: TRBJ1-5; v_gene: TRBV7-8; len: 14; CDR3aa: CASSLQNSNQPQHF; CDR3nt: TGTGCCAGCAGCTTACAGAATAGCAATCAGCCCCAGCATTTT
d_gene: TRBD1; abundance: -; j_gene: TRBJ2-7; v_gene: TRBV18; len: 17; CDR3aa: CASSPSGTAGVRGEQYF; CDR3nt: TGTGCCAGCTCACCTTCCGGGACAGCAGGTGTCCGTGGCGAGCAGTACTTC
d_gene: -; abundance: -; j_gene: TRBJ2-7; v_gene: TRBV28; len: 13; CDR3aa: CASSFGPPYEQYF; CDR3nt: TGTGCCAGCAGTTTTGGGCCGCCCTACGAGCAGTACTTC
d_gene: -; abundance: once; j_gene: TRBJ1-6; v_gene: TRBV4-2; len: 14; CDR3aa: CASSQDPGNSPLHF; CDR3nt: TGTGCCAGCAGCCAAGATCCGGGTAATTCACCCCTCCACTTT
d_gene: TRBD1; abundance: -; j_gene: TRBJ1-2; v_gene: TRBV6-6; len: 15; CDR3aa: CASSLSTGGMGGYTF; CDR3nt: TGTGCCAGCAGCCTTTCGACAGGGGGCATGGGAGGCTACACCTTC
d_gene: -; abundance: few; j_gene: TRBJ2-1; v_gene: TRBV11-3; len: 15; CDR3aa: CASSLQSGHYNEQFF; CDR3nt: TGTGCCAGCAGCTTACAGTCCGGGCACTACAATGAGCAGTTCTTC
d_gene: -; abundance: -; j_gene: TRBJ1-2; v_gene: TRBV4-2; len: 15; CDR3aa: CASSQRPSANYGYTF; CDR3nt: TGTGCCAGCAGCCAAAGGCCAAGTGCTAACTATGGCTACACCTTC
d_gene: -; abundance: -; j_gene: TRBJ2-7; v_gene: TRBV7-2; len: 17; CDR3aa: CASSLWEVAEVSYEQYF; CDR3nt: TGTGCCAGCAGCTTATGGGAGGTAGCGGAAGTCTCCTACGAGCAGTACTTC
d_gene: -; abundance: -; j_gene: TRBJ2-2; v_gene: TRBV18; len: 14; CDR3aa: CASSPLKETGELFF; CDR3nt: TGTGCCAGCTCACCATTAAAGGAAACCGGGGAGCTGTTTTTT
d_gene: TRBD1; abundance: once; j_gene: TRBJ1-4; v_gene: TRBV27; len: 15; CDR3aa: CASSLDRGPNEKLFF; CDR3nt: TGTGCCAGCAGTTTGGACAGGGGGCCCAATGAAAAACTGTTTTTT
d_gene: -; abundance: -; j_gene: TRBJ1-2; v_gene: TRBV30; len: 15; CDR3aa: CAWSAQVEGTSGYTF; CDR3nt: TGTGCCTGGAGCGCCCAGGTGGAAGGGACCAGTGGCTACACCTTC
d_gene: TRBD2; abundance: -; j_gene: TRBJ2-2; v_gene: TRBV3-1/TRBV3-2; len: 19; CDR3aa: CASSQSGSRTSGRTGELFF; CDR3nt: TGTGCCAGCAGCCAATCTGGGAGCAGAACTAGCGGGAGGACCGGGGAGCTGTTTTTT
d_gene: TRBD1; abundance: -; j_gene: TRBJ1-2; v_gene: TRBV5-1; len: 14; CDR3aa: CASSLAGQDYGYTF; CDR3nt: TGCGCCAGCAGCTTGGCCGGACAGGACTATGGCTACACCTTC
d_gene: TRBD1; abundance: -; j_gene: TRBJ1-2; v_gene: TRBV18; len: 14; CDR3aa: CASSSDRVRYGYTF; CDR3nt: TGTGCCAGCTCATCAGACAGGGTGAGGTATGGCTACACCTTC
d_gene: -; abundance: few; j_gene: TRBJ1-1; v_gene: TRBV3-1/TRBV3-2; len: 11; CDR3aa: CASSRGGEAFF; CDR3nt: TGTGCCAGCAGCCGCGGCGGTGAAGCTTTCTTT